This TCR beta chain stems from a study of cytomegalovirus exposure and HLA in healthy donors. Study results and caveats: Follow-up analysis found HLA locus-dependent TCR association rates, highest for DRB1 and lowest for HLA-C. TCR beta V- and J-gene trimming was later associated with a missense DCLRE1C variant. Using a false discovery rate of 0.05, a later analysis showed that around 16,000 TCR beta sequences were associated with HLA alleles.

Per germline, CDR1 MNHNS and CDR2 SASEGT. Trimming shortened V by 4 bases and J by 3 bases, and 13 bases separated the two germline ends. CDR3 length equals 14 residues. Comments on this clone: Its antigen is as yet unknown.

PCR used 60 Vbeta primers and 13 Jbeta primers. TCRdb's table, derived via immunoSEQ multiplex PCR, lists solely in-frame clones and lacks some. The table has around 180,000 clones, about four fifths seen once. This clonotype was obtained from a young man in good health and CMV-seropositive. Sample: PBMCs. The gene calls are TRBV6-1 and TRBJ2-7; D remains ambiguous. CDR3 residues: CASSGSRDHYEQYF. CDR3 bases: TGTGCCAGCAGTGGGAGCCGTGACCACTACGAGCAGTACTTC.